The clone carrying this TCR beta chain was seen only once. Germline V CDR1 and CDR2: MDHEN, SYDVKM. This CDR3 has 16 residues. V dropped 3 bases and J dropped 1 base, with 15 bases sitting between them. Some clones are missing from TCRdb's copy, which holds only in-frame ones; the method was immunoSEQ multiplex PCR. The table has 250,000 to 400,000 clones, approximately 90% seen once. This entry belongs to a study of cytomegalovirus exposure and HLA in healthy donors. The chain combines TRBV28 with TRBJ1-2; TRBD1 is a possible D gene (5 bases). The receptor comes from a woman in her thirties in good health and CMV-seropositive. Sequences were obtained from PBMCs. This chain's CDR3 is CASSFVQGSNNYGYTF. The DNA of the CDR3 is TGTGCCAGCAGTTTCGTGCAGGGCTCCAATAACTATGGCTACACCTTC.